This T cell receptor beta chain was recovered during a study of cytomegalovirus exposure and HLA in healthy donors. General study findings and limits: Within the approximately 130 validation repertoires, first-cohort TCR clusters tended to co-occur, according to a later analysis. Many donors shared some public TCRs, even though most TCR sequences were rare. Three chains linked to CMV were shown in vitro to be specific for CMV antigens.

Assay: immunoSEQ multiplex PCR; the TCRdb copy retains only in-frame clones and omits some. This sample has 130,000 to 150,000 clones, with about 87% found just once. These donors were members of the roughly 130-subject validation cohort, a group separate from the approximately 700-subject first cohort. In regard to this clone: Its antigen is undetermined.

The sequence was obtained from a woman between 25 and 40 years old in good health and CMV-seropositive. The sequenced sample was PBMCs.

This CDR3 reads CASSGLAGLETQYF. CDR3 DNA sequence: TGTGCCAGCAGCGGACTAGCGGGGCTGGAGACCCAGTACTTC. V is TRBV2 and J is TRBJ2-5; 12 bases are shared with TRBD2. Looked up from germline, CDR1 is SNHLY and CDR2 is FYNNEI. Trimming removed 6 bases from V and 5 bases from J; junction bases left unmatched: 4. The CDR3 spans 14 residues.